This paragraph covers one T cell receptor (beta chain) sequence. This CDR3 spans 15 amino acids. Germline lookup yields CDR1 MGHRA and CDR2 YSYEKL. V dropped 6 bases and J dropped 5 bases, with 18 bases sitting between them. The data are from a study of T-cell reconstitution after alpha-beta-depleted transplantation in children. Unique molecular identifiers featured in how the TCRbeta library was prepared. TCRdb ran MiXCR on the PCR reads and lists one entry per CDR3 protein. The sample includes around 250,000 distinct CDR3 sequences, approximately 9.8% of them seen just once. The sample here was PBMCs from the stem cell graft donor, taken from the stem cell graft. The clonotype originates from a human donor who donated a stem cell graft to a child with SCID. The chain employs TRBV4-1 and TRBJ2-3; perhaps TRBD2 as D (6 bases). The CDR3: CASRQTRPGIDTQYF. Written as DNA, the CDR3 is TGCGCCAGCAGACAGACTAGACCAGGAATAGATACGCAGTATTTT.